The T cell receptor (beta chain) under discussion was sequenced for a study of neurological immune-mediated disorders (dated by TCRdb to between 2018 and 2020). For context, the study as a whole: Peripheral blood TCR-beta repertoires from patients with HTLV-I-associated myelopathy (HAM/TSP), patients with multiple sclerosis, and healthy controls were compared in the study using UMI-based sequencing. Longitudinal HAM/TSP and healthy donors were sampled at 3 time-points each (about 3-45 month intervals). Longitudinal samples, technical triplicates and paired sorted CD4+ and CD8+ T-cell subsets, alongside PBMC samples, were included among the roughly 96 TCR-beta libraries. The cohort included around 70 subjects: some 15 with HAM/TSP, some 34 with multiple sclerosis, and around 20 healthy controls.

This clonotype was seen ten or more times. It lacks a known antigen. No base quality information exists; no much larger clone differs at one position. The time point label here, explained by the study, means: longitudinal time-point 2. Healthy controls were blood bank volunteers in Maryland, USA. For unsorted PBMC libraries, 2 million PBMCs were used after storage in RNAlater at -80 degrees C until RNA extraction. PBMCs were separated from peripheral blood using Ficoll-Hypaque density gradient centrifugation and then cryopreserved in liquid nitrogen. Results and caveats for the whole study, not just this receptor: TCR clonal expansion was highest in HAM/TSP patients and lowest in MS patients, with MS patients falling below even healthy controls. No identical CDR3 amino acid sequences were found to be shared among expanded clones across subjects, suggesting that TCR-beta repertoires were private in all groups.

cDNA synthesis used template-switch 5'RACE with a primer carrying a 10-nucleotide random unique molecular identifier tagging each TCR transcript. Each sequencing run produced over 160 million TCR-beta sequences covering 15-18 subjects. The RNeasy kit was used to extract total RNA. The KAPA Real-time Library Amplification kit was used to amplify TCR-beta VDJ regions with primers targeting the TCR constant region and the 5'RACE anchor. Sample indexes and Illumina adaptors were added in a first PCR, after which library yield was increased in a second PCR. After purification with Ampure beads, the TCR product of roughly 650 bp was size-selected on a 2% E-gel SizeSelection system. Library quality was checked on a Bioanalyzer, concentration was measured with Qubit, and libraries were quantified with the Kapa Library Quantification kit before pooling. An Illumina HiSeq 2500 sequenced the libraries paired-end 2 x 150 bp. To increase sequence diversity, about 25-31% phiX was spiked into each library pool. Per the source publication's procedure: Quality-filtered reads were processed with the UMI-based MiGEC pipeline, which removed over 75% of raw TCR sequences during error correction. IMGT germline references were used for aligning VDJ genes, and each clonotype was defined as a unique CDR3 amino acid sequence together with its V-J genes. Clonal expansion, Shannon diversity, and CDR3 relatedness (CalcPairwiseDistances, ClusterSamples) were evaluated with VDJtools, and phylogenetic trees were built with CLCbio workbench. A clone was classed as expanded if it had 8 or more unique UMIs, a cutoff based on coefficient-of-variation modelling across technical triplicates. Starting from the raw public reads, TCRdb applied fastp trimming at Q25, assembled clones with MiXCR and retained in-frame beta chains. Rows matching on CDR3 protein sequence are summarized as one entry with the most common DNA and genes. The V and J calls were determined by TCRdb, not by the authors. For this sample there are about 33,000 distinct CDR3 sequences; about 13% appear just once. About 2.5% of the sample rests with the top ten.

The germline V and J ends show losses of 7 bases and 6 bases respectively, and no gene match explains 16 bases of the junction. The CDR3 runs 16 residues from the cysteine to the phenylalanine. Only CDR3 DNA is held: 48 bases, read in frame from base 1. The germline V gene provides CDR1 SGHRS and CDR2 YFSETQ. The sequence is built from TRBV5-1 and TRBJ2-7, and 10 bases in between align with TRBD2. The sequenced sample consisted of PBMCs. The sequence came from a woman between 40 and 55 years old in good health. Here the CDR3 is given as CASALSPGTSAFEQYF. The nucleotide sequence reads TGCGCCAGCGCCCTATCCCCCGGGACTAGCGCTTTCGAGCAGTACTTC.